Following are 29 T cell receptor beta chains from one sample sequenced in a study of long-term antiretroviral therapy in people with HIV. The run of the v3.0 immunoSEQ assay was at survey level. Profiling relied on immunoSEQ multiplex PCR, and the TCRdb table lists in-frame clones only, not all of them. The sample lists some 20,000 clones; around 85% were seen once. The sequenced sample was unsorted PBMCs, obtained 0.9 years after starting antiretroviral therapy. These receptors were collected from a man aged 18 to 29 with HIV.

The chain joins TRBV21-1 to TRBJ1-4; the table's D call, TRBD1, has no DNA check behind it. TRBV21-1 is classified as a pseudogene. The CDR3 is 16 residues long. The CDR3 loop is CASSKRPGQGYEKLFF. DNA of the CDR3: TGTGCCAGCAGCAAAAGACCGGGACAGGGGTATGAAAAACTGTTTTTT.

This clone was counted only a few times. The V call is TRBV5-8, the J call TRBJ1-4; TRBD1 agrees at 9 bases. Germline lookup yields CDR1 SGHTS and CDR2 YDEGEE. This CDR3 comprises 15 residues. V dropped 3 bases and J dropped 7; count of bases not matched to a gene: 7. DNA for the CDR3: TGTGCCAGCAGCTCCCGGGGGACAGGGATTGAAAAACTGTTTTTT. Amino acids: CASSSRGTGIEKLFF.

The J gene is TRBJ2-7, the V gene TRBV6-1, with 8 positions matching TRBD2. This CDR3 spans 15 amino acids. V was pared by 7 bases and J by 6 bases, with 14 bases of the junction left unmatched. Per the germline V gene, CDR1 is MNHNS and CDR2 is SASEGT. As DNA, the CDR3 is TGTGCCAGCAAACAAGCTGCGGGGGGCCAGGCCGAGCAGTACTTC. Amino acid sequence: CASKQAAGGQAEQYF.

CDR3 coding DNA: TGTGCCAGCCGACAGGCGCTTAGTCACTCCTACGAGCAGTACGTC. This sequence encodes CASRQALSHSYEQYV. This chain connects TRBV2 to TRBJ2-7; possible D gene TRBD1, 6 bases. The germline V gene has CDR1 SNHLY and CDR2 FYNNEI. Trimming removed 8 bases at V and 0 bases at J, with 17 bases between. The CDR3 is 15 residues long.

This clone showed up just a few times. The V call is TRBV4-2, the J call TRBJ2-2; either TRBD1 or TRBD2 may supply D (5 bases each). Germline CDR1 and CDR2: LGHNA and YNFKEQ. This CDR3 region has 16 residues. V was shortened by 3 bases and J by 4 bases, with 15 bases between the two germline ends. The CDR3 DNA follows: TGTGCCAGCAGCCACAGGTCCGGGACGGTCACCGGGGAGCTGTTTTTT. It translates to CASSHRSGTVTGELFF.

The CDR3 DNA reads as TGTGCCAGCTCGCTATACGGGACCGCGGGCGAAAAACTGTTTTTT. Translation: CASSLYGTAGEKLFF. The genes are TRBV18 and TRBJ1-4; tentative D call: TRBD1 (5 bases). V lost 6 bases to trimming and J lost 8 bases, with 19 bases between them. This CDR3 has 15 residues. Per germline, CDR1 KGHSH and CDR2 LQKENI. Complete variable domain (other parts from reference TRBV18 and TRBJ1-4): NAGVMQNPRHLVRRRGQEARLRCSPMKGHSHVYWYRQLPEEGLKFMVYLQKENIIDESGMPKERFSAEFPKEGPSILRIQQVVRGDSAAYFCASSLYGTAGEKLFFGSGTQLSVL.

The rearrangement joins TRBV7-3 to TRBJ2-5, with D unresolved. CDR1 is SGHTA and CDR2 is FQGTGA in the germline V gene. CDR3 length: 13 residues. V dropped 1 base and J dropped 5 bases, with 8 bases sitting between them. CDR3 sequence: CASSLNSRETQYF. CDR3 nucleotides: TGTGCCAGCAGCTTAAACAGTCGGGAGACCCAGTACTTC. Full variable domain (outside the CDR3, taken from reference TRBV7-3 and TRBJ2-5): GAGVSQTPSNKVTEKGKYVELRCDPISGHTALYWYRQSLGQGPEFLIYFQGTGAADDSGLPNDRFFAVRPEGSVSTLKIQRTERGDSAVYLCASSLNSRETQYFGPGTRLLVL.

This clone was recorded a few times. The chain has TRBV19 and TRBJ2-1; 10 positions agree with TRBD1. This CDR3 has 13 residues. The J segment lost 6 bases and the V segment lost 7 bases, leaving 3 bases of the junction unmatched. The germline gives CDR1 LNHDA, CDR2 SQIVND (reference sequence). The CDR3 region is CASTRTGGNEQFF. The CDR3 DNA is TGTGCCAGTACACGGACAGGGGGCAATGAGCAGTTCTTC.

The V call is TRBV6-1, the J call TRBJ2-1; D may be TRBD1 (5 bases). Deletions cut 3 bases from V and 0 bases from J, with 9 bases between. The CDR3 covers 15 residues. Per germline, CDR1 MNHNS and CDR2 SASEGT. In nucleotides, the CDR3 is TGTGCCAGCAGTGAGTACAGGAGCTCCTACAATGAGCAGTTCTTC. This encodes CASSEYRSSYNEQFF.

The chain employs TRBV7-9 and TRBJ2-1; TRBD2 matches at 7 bases. The CDR3 is 13 residues long. Germline lookup yields CDR1 SEHNR and CDR2 FQNEAQ (reference sequence). With 5 bases clipped from V and 8 bases from J, the junction kept 6 bases outside the gene matches. The CDR3 DNA is TGTGCCAGCAGCCCCCGTGGGGGGGATGAGCAGTTCTTC. Its protein product is CASSPRGGDEQFF.

J is TRBJ1-5 and V is TRBV28, with D perhaps matching TRBD1 (6 bases). The CDR3 length is 16 residues. Germline V gene sequence: CDR1 MDHEN, CDR2 SYDVKM. The V and J ends lost 7 bases and 4 bases respectively, with 20 bases between them. CDR3 bases: TGTGCCAGCACAATAGCCTCGGACAGTCAAAATCAGCCCCAGCATTTT. Its translation is CASTIASDSQNQPQHF.

CDR3 in amino acids: CASSGTSGNTIYF. The DNA for the CDR3 is TGTGCCAGCTCAGGTACCTCTGGAAACACCATATATTTT. The V gene is TRBV6-1, the J gene TRBJ1-3; D uncertain. CDR1 and CDR2 (germline): MNHNS, SASEGT. Trimming stripped 8 bases from V and 0 bases from J, with 8 bases between. The length of the CDR3 is 13 residues.

The chain carries TRBV2 and TRBJ2-1, with D possibly being TRBD1 or TRBD2 (5 bases each). This CDR3 contains 12 residues. Trimming took off 4 bases at V and 7 bases at J, with 8 bases between the two ends. CDR1 and CDR2 from the germline V gene are SNHLY and FYNNEI. The CDR3, as DNA: TGTGCCAGCAGTGTTGGGGGAAATGAGCAGTTCTTC. The encoded protein is CASSVGGNEQFF.

The CDR3 is CASSPYPERAPGTDTQYF. The CDR3, as DNA: TGTGCCAGCAGTCCGTATCCCGAACGGGCCCCCGGCACAGATACGCAGTATTTT. The genes are TRBV27 and TRBJ2-3; D not resolved. Trimming removed 5 bases at V and 1 base at J, with 22 bases between. Germline V CDR1 and CDR2: MNHEY, SMNVEV (reference sequence). This CDR3 region has 18 residues.

The chain joins TRBV6-5 to TRBJ1-2; unclear D gene. Germline V gives CDR1 MNHEY, CDR2 SVGAGI. The V end was cut by 6 bases, the J end by 2 bases, with 16 bases between. This CDR3 region has 15 residues. The CDR3, as DNA: TGTGCCAGCAGCTCCACCGACATACCCAACTATGGCTACACCTTC. Amino acid sequence: CASSSTDIPNYGYTF.

The chain employs TRBV28 and TRBJ1-5; D remains ambiguous. The germline V and J ends were trimmed by 3 bases and 6 bases, with 6 bases remaining between them. Per the germline V gene, CDR1 is MDHEN and CDR2 is SYDVKM. This CDR3 has 12 residues. The CDR3 sequence: CASSFTSQPQHF. The CDR3 region has the DNA TGTGCCAGCAGTTTTACTAGTCAGCCCCAGCATTTT.

The chain combines TRBV9 with TRBJ2-3; no clear D gene. Trimming removed 3 bases at V and 4 bases at J, with 6 bases between. Germline V gives CDR1 SGDLS, CDR2 YYNGEE. This CDR3 spans 12 amino acids. CDR3 amino acids: CASSDGSDTQYF. CDR3 sequence (DNA): TGTGCCAGCAGCGACGGCTCAGATACGCAGTATTTT.

This clone was observed a handful of times. V usage is TRBV13 and J usage is TRBJ2-5; D is unclear. CDR1 is PRHDT, CDR2 FYEKMQ, per germline (reference sequence). The V gene lost 4 bases and the J gene lost 0 bases, with 12 bases spanning the gap. The CDR3 is 15 residues long. In DNA form, the CDR3 reads TGTGCCAGCAGCTATCTGGATGGGGACCAAGAGACCCAGTACTTC. Protein product: CASSYLDGDQETQYF.

The chain couples TRBV19 to TRBJ2-5, with TRBD1 identical over 7 bases. The V gene end was trimmed by 6 bases and the J gene end by 2 bases; junction bases not matched to a gene: 6. The CDR3 totals 14 residues. Per the germline V gene, CDR1 is LNHDA and CDR2 is SQIVND (reference sequence). The DNA for the CDR3 is TGTGCCAGTAGAATGCAACAGGGGCAAGAGACCCAGTACTTC. It is translated as CASRMQQGQETQYF.

The V and J genes are TRBV19 and TRBJ1-2, with D possibly TRBD1 on 5 matching bases. V was pared by 5 bases and J by 0 bases, with 31 bases between. The CDR3 has 21 amino acids. Germline CDR1 and CDR2: LNHDA and SQIVND (reference sequence). The CDR3 region has the DNA TGTGCCAGTAGTTTACGGGGCACACGAACACCAAACTCCCGCGCTAACTATGGCTACACCTTC. Protein sequence: CASSLRGTRTPNSRANYGYTF. Based on the CDR3 plus reference TRBV19 and TRBJ1-2, the full variable domain is DGGITQSPKYLFRKEGQNVTLSCEQNLNHDAMYWYRQDPGQGLRLIYYSQIVNDFQKGDIAEGYSVSREKKESFPLTVTSAQKNPTAFYLCASSLRGTRTPNSRANYGYTFGSGTRLTVV.

This sequence joins TRBV4-1 and TRBJ1-2; D is undetermined. Germline-derived CDR1 and CDR2 are MGHRA and YSYEKL. The CDR3 has 12 residues. V was clipped by 8 bases and J by 7 bases, with 14 bases between them. The CDR3 DNA reads as TGCGCCAGCTTGGGTGGTGATGGTGGCTACACCTTC. Amino acids: CASLGGDGGYTF.

V and J are TRBV10-3 and TRBJ1-6, with TRBD1 as a possible D gene (6 bases). Germline lookup yields CDR1 ENHRY and CDR2 SYGVKD. V was shortened by 4 bases and J by 10 bases, with 17 bases between the two germline ends. The CDR3 totals 15 residues. This CDR3 is CAISGGGQVGSPLHF. CDR3 nucleotide sequence: TGTGCCATCAGTGGTGGGGGGCAGGTTGGGTCACCCCTCCACTTT.

This clone was counted only a few times. The chain couples TRBV9 to TRBJ1-2, with D possibly being TRBD1 (6 bases). Germline assignment: CDR1 SGDLS and CDR2 YYNGEE. V shed 4 bases and J shed 7 bases, with 17 bases lying between them. The CDR3 is 14 amino acids. This chain's CDR3 is CASSRLAQGSGYTF. The CDR3 DNA sequence: TGTGCCAGCAGCCGACTCGCACAGGGAAGTGGCTACACCTTC.

J is TRBJ2-5 and V is TRBV5-1, with 7 bases lining up with TRBD1. Per germline, CDR1 SGHRS and CDR2 YFSETQ. With V trimmed by 2 bases and J by 0 bases, 1 base remained unmatched. The CDR3 runs to 14 residues. CDR3 amino acids: CASSLGQDQETQYF. CDR3 sequence (DNA): TGCGCCAGCAGCTTAGGACAGGACCAAGAGACCCAGTACTTC. Complete variable domain (other parts from reference TRBV5-1 and TRBJ2-5): KAGVTQTPRYLIKTRGQQVTLSCSPISGHRSVSWYQQTPGQGLQFLFEYFSETQRNKGNFPGRFSGRQFSNSRSEMNVSTLELGDSALYLCASSLGQDQETQYFGPGTRLLVL.

The J gene is TRBJ1-1, the V gene TRBV6-1; 8 nucleotides line up with TRBD1. The CDR3 is 15 residues long. The junction had 10 bases not matched to a gene; V was cut back by 4 bases and J by 6 bases. Germline assignment: CDR1 MNHNS and CDR2 SASEGT. CDR3 residues: CASSVPAGGDPEAFF. Here the CDR3 DNA reads TGTGCCAGCAGTGTCCCCGCAGGGGGCGACCCTGAAGCTTTCTTT.

V gene TRBV14 combines with J gene TRBJ2-3; D uncertain. CDR1 and CDR2 (germline): SGHDN, FVKESK. V dropped 2 bases and J dropped 4 bases, with 7 bases sitting between them. The CDR3 covers 13 residues. The CDR3 DNA follows: TGTGCCAGCAGCCAACCCCCGGCAGATACGCAGTATTTT. This gives the protein CASSQPPADTQYF.

V and J are TRBV6-5 and TRBJ1-4, with D tentatively TRBD1 (5 bases). Looked up from germline, CDR1 is MNHEY and CDR2 is SVGAGI. The ends were cut back, 3 bases at V and 6 bases at J, with 17 bases in the middle. The CDR3 totals 16 residues. In DNA, the CDR3 is TGTGCCAGCAGTTATTCGCGACAGAGTATGGATGAAAAACTGTTTTTT. As protein: CASSYSRQSMDEKLFF.

This clone was seen a few times. This chain links TRBV7-9 with TRBJ1-6; 8 bases align to TRBD1. Looked up from germline, CDR1 is SEHNR and CDR2 is FQNEAQ (reference sequence). The junction had 7 bases not matched to a gene; V was cut back by 5 bases and J by 7 bases. This CDR3 spans 15 amino acids. The DNA of the CDR3 is TGTGCCAGCAGCCTAATCGGACAGGGAAATTCACCCCTCCACTTT. Its protein is CASSLIGQGNSPLHF.

In DNA form, the CDR3 reads TGTGCCATCAGTCTTAATGGGGAGGTGAACACTGAAGCTTTCTTT. Translating gives CAISLNGEVNTEAFF. This sequence joins TRBV10-3 and TRBJ1-1; D is unclear. Trimming stripped 5 bases from V and 0 bases from J, with 13 bases between. This CDR3 region has 15 residues. Germline V gives CDR1 ENHRY, CDR2 SYGVKD.